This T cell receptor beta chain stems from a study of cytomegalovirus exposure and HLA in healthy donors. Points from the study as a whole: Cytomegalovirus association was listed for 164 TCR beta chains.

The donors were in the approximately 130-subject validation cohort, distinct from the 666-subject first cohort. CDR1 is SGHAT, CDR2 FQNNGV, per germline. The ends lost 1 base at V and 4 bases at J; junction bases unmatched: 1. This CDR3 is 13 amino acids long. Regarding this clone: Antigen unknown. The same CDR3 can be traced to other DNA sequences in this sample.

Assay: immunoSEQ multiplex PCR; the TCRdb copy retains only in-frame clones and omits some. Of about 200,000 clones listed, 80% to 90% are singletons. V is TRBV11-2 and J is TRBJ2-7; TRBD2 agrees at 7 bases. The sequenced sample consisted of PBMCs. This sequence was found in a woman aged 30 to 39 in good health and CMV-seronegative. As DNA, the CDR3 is TGTGCCAGCAGCTTAGTGGGGGGGTACGAGCAGTACTTC. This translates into CASSLVGGYEQYF.